Below are 2 T cell receptor beta chains sequenced from a single sample in a study of shared clonotypes between healthy human individuals. Naive CD8 cells lacked CD45RO and underwent positive selection for CCR7, leaving out terminally differentiated effector memory CD45RA+ cells. Here immunoSEQ multiplex PCR was the method, and the copy in TCRdb shows in-frame clones only, minus some. The sample holds some 1,900,000 clones, over 85% seen once. The material sequenced was naive CD8+ T cells sorted from blood. The source is a man younger than 35 in good health.

V gene TRBV5-1 combines with J gene TRBJ2-7; a weak D match, TRBD2 (5 bases). This CDR3 region has 13 residues. V was pared by 3 bases and J by 3 bases, with 10 bases between. Germline V gene sequence: CDR1 SGHRS, CDR2 YFSETQ. CDR3 region: CASSSSGGYEQYF. CDR3 sequence (DNA): TGCGCCAGCAGCTCTTCAGGAGGCTACGAGCAGTACTTC.

This chain links TRBV2 with TRBJ2-7; tentatively, D is TRBD2 (6 bases). The germline gives CDR1 SNHLY, CDR2 FYNNEI. Trimming removed 7 bases from V and 2 bases from J, with 12 bases in between. The CDR3 spans 13 residues. CDR3 in amino acids: CASTGGAPYEQYF. Here the CDR3 DNA reads TGTGCCAGCACCGGCGGGGCCCCCTACGAGCAGTACTTC. Full variable domain (missing parts from reference TRBV2 and TRBJ2-7): EPEVTQTPSHQVTQMGQEVILRCVPISNHLYFYWYRQILGQKVEFLVSFYNNEISEKSEIFDDQFSVERPDGSNFTLKIRSTKLEDSAMYFCASTGGAPYEQYFGPGTRLTVT.